This is a list of T cell receptor beta chains from one sample in a study of T cell repertoires in cytomegalovirus infection. One entry per CDR3 protein results from TCRdb running MiXCR on the reads. There are around 630,000 distinct CDR3 sequences in the sample; more than 20% occur only once, and around 8% lies in the top ten. The sample consisted of CD8+ T cells from PBMCs. Receptor source: a human donor in good health (CMV status not recorded). Some clones in this sample may be carry-over from other donors' samples. CDR3s include the opening cysteine and the closing phenylalanine or tryptophan. D genes are given only for firm matches. Not every row has a clone size; where given, it reads once, few, many or a size class.

d_gene	abundance	j_gene	v_gene	CDR3aa	CDR3nt
.	.	TRBJ2-3	TRBV7-9	CASSPPGISGRDTQYF	TGTGCCAGCAGCCCTCCGGGGATTTCAGGCAGGGATACGCAGTATTTT
TRBD1	.	TRBJ1-2	TRBV9	CASSGGGTGHGYTF	TGTGCCAGCAGCGGAGGCGGGACAGGCCATGGCTACACCTTC
.	.	TRBJ1-2	TRBV6-2/TRBV6-3	CASSYQGLERYGYTF	TGTGCCAGCAGTTACCAGGGGCTGGAGAGGTACGGCTACACCTTC
.	many	TRBJ2-5	TRBV7-8	CASSQTPETQYF	TGTGCCAGCAGCCAAACACCGGAGACCCAGTACTTC
TRBD1	few	TRBJ1-6	TRBV20-1	CSARDPDRGLYNSPLHF	TGCAGTGCTAGAGATCCGGACAGGGGGCTCTATAATTCACCCCTCCACTTT
.	many	TRBJ1-2	TRBV14	CASSQEEVNYGYTF	TGTGCCAGCAGCCAAGAAGAGGTTAACTATGGCTACACCTTC
TRBD1	few	TRBJ2-7	TRBV5-1	CASSHGQGARDEQYF	TGCGCCAGCAGCCATGGACAGGGGGCTAGGGACGAGCAGTACTTC
.	.	TRBJ2-1	TRBV5-5	CASSFGARFEEQFF	TGTGCCAGCAGCTTTGGGGCCCGGTTTGAAGAGCAGTTCTTC
.	.	TRBJ1-1	TRBV12-3/TRBV12-4	CASSDLGFF	TGTGCCAGCAGCGACTTGGGTTTCTTT
.	many	TRBJ2-3	TRBV7-8	CASSLDVGSSDTQYF	TGTGCCAGCAGCTTAGATGTTGGCTCTTCAGATACGCAGTATTTT
TRBD1	many	TRBJ1-2	TRBV4-3	CASSQDRGTEFYTF	TGCGCCAGCAGCCAAGATCGGGGGACAGAGTTCTACACCTTC
TRBD1	.	TRBJ2-3	TRBV7-4	CASSLGTGVSDTQYF	TGTGCCAGCAGCTTAGGGACAGGGGTGTCGGATACGCAGTATTTT
TRBD1	.	TRBJ2-1	TRBV7-9	CASSSGQGHYNEQFF	TGTGCCAGCAGCTCGGGACAGGGCCACTACAATGAGCAGTTCTTC
.	many	TRBJ2-1	TRBV6-2/TRBV6-3	CASSYLTPAGEQFF	TGTGCCAGCAGTTACCTAACTCCTGCGGGTGAGCAGTTCTTC
TRBD2	few	TRBJ2-5	TRBV12-3/TRBV12-4	CASNSGGPQETQYF	TGTGCCAGCAATTCGGGGGGGCCCCAAGAGACCCAGTACTTC
TRBD2	many	TRBJ2-7	TRBV7-8	CASSLYTSGGYEQYF	TGTGCCAGCAGCTTATATACTAGCGGGGGCTACGAGCAGTACTTC
TRBD1	many	TRBJ2-1	TRBV2	CASSAPGQGGYNEQFF	TGTGCCAGCAGTGCCCCTGGACAGGGGGGCTACAATGAGCAGTTCTTC
TRBD1	.	TRBJ2-1	TRBV20-1	CSARHLPRDSPPYNEQFF	TGCAGTGCTAGACATCTGCCCAGGGACAGCCCGCCCTACAATGAGCAGTTCTTC
.	few	TRBJ2-1	TRBV24-1	CATSDLRSRDPNEQFF	TGTGCCACCAGTGATTTGCGTTCTAGAGACCCCAATGAGCAGTTCTTC
.	.	TRBJ1-6	TRBV11-2	CASSSSSRVNSPLHF	TGTGCCAGCAGCTCAAGCTCCAGGGTTAATTCACCCCTCCACTTT
.	.	TRBJ1-6	TRBV6-6	CASSPGTRNSPLHF	TGTGCCAGCAGCCCCGGGACAAGGAATTCACCCCTCCACTTT
TRBD1	many	TRBJ1-6	TRBV7-6	CASSLARDSNSPLHF	TGTGCCAGCAGCTTAGCTCGGGACAGCAATTCACCCCTCCACTTT
.	few	TRBJ2-1	TRBV28	CASSFGASLYNEQFF	TGTGCCAGCAGTTTTGGGGCGAGCCTCTACAATGAGCAGTTCTTC